This TCR beta chain was retrieved from a study of Graves' ophthalmopathy and Graves' hyperthyroidism. Beta-chain TCR CDR3 regions were amplified from RNA transcripts. Following a first-round RT-PCR that used HTBI primers, a second-round multiplex PCR was carried out. One entry per CDR3 protein, called by TCRdb with MiXCR from the multiplex PCR reads. The sample lists under 200,000 distinct CDR3 sequences; roughly 37% were seen once. Exclusion criteria comprised other autoimmune diseases, uncontrolled infections, pregnancy or lactation in patients. This clonotype has at least ten counts. Its target is unknown. Broader study findings: Predictions made by the model for ophthalmopathy progression reached roughly 71% sensitivity and about 72% specificity. Blood also harbored most expanded thyroid clonotypes above 0.001 frequency.

The sequencing input was peripheral blood. The receptor was derived from a woman in her thirties or forties with Graves' ophthalmopathy.

The CDR3 reads CASSINEDNSPLHF. The CDR3 DNA follows: TGTGCCAGTAGTATTAACGAAGATAATTCACCCCTCCACTTT. The genes are TRBV19 and TRBJ1-6; D is undetermined. V lost 3 bases and J 5 bases, leaving 8 bases between the germline ends. Germline V gene sequence: CDR1 LNHDA, CDR2 SQIVND (reference sequence). The CDR3 has 14 residues.